This entry describes one T cell receptor (beta chain). What it binds is unknown. The source of the sample is a study of cytomegalovirus exposure and HLA in healthy donors. General study findings and limits: Through in vitro validation, a few CMV-associated chains were shown to be specific for CMV antigens. TCR association rates varied by HLA locus in a later analysis, with DRB1 highest and HLA-C lowest.

This CDR3 comprises 14 residues. Trimming left V 1 base short and J 4 bases short, with 10 bases between. From germline, CDR1 is LNHNV and CDR2 YYDKDF (reference sequence). Use of 60 Vbeta and 13 Jbeta primers characterized the PCR. TCRdb's table, derived via immunoSEQ multiplex PCR, lists solely in-frame clones and lacks some. The sample carries more than 150,000 clones, 75% to 85% recorded once. This chain uses TRBV15 with TRBJ2-5; D possibly corresponds to TRBD2 (5 bases). This sequence originates from a boy aged 10-17 years in good health and CMV-seronegative. The sequenced material came from PBMCs. CDR3 coding DNA: TGTGCCACCAGCAGAGTCCGGGATGGAGAGACCCAGTACTTC. It yields the protein CATSRVRDGETQYF.